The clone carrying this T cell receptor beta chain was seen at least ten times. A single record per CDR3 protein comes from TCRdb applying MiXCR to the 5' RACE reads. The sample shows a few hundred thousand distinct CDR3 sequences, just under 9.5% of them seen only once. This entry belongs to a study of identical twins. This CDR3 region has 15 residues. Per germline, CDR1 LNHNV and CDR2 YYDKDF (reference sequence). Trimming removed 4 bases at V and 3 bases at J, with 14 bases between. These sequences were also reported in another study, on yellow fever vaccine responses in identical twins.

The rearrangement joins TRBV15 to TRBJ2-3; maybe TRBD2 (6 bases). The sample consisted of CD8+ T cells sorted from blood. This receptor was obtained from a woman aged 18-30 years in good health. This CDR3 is CATSTTRMVTDTQYF. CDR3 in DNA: TGTGCCACCAGCACGACTAGGATGGTTACAGATACGCAGTATTTT.